This TCR beta chain is from a study of post-analysis software for immune sequencing data. Broader study findings: Comparison of patients with controls showed a handful of TRBV segments more frequent in patients, TRBV5-6, TRBV5-1 and TRBV20-1 among them.

V lost 5 bases, J lost 14 bases, and 16 bases lay in between. Germline V gene lookup returns CDR1 LNHNV and CDR2 YYDKDF (reference sequence). The CDR3 is 13 amino acids. Prepared TCR beta cDNA libraries contained unique molecular identifiers. TCRdb independently ran MiXCR on the PCR reads; one entry per CDR3 protein. The sample records some 690,000 distinct CDR3 sequences, approximately 30% being singletons. About this clonotype itself: The antigen remains unidentified.

The sequence derives from a girl aged 5-17 years with multiple sclerosis. The chain joins TRBV15 to TRBJ1-6; no clear D. Sequencing used blood. This chain's CDR3 is CATSSRGSVTLHF. DNA for the CDR3: TGTGCCACCAGCTCCCGCGGATCGGTCACCCTCCACTTT.